This T cell receptor (beta chain) was identified in a study of control samples from healthy donors and cancer patients. TCRdb keeps only in-frame clones here, not all; method: immunoSEQ multiplex PCR. The repertoire includes 120,000 to 150,000 clones, under 95% of them detected once, and 4.5% to 6% sits in the top ten. There are 15 residues in the CDR3. Germline CDR1 and CDR2: LNHDA and SQIVND (reference sequence). Trimming stripped 5 bases from V and 10 bases from J, with 18 bases between. This TCR derives from a man aged 18-30 years in good health. The gene calls are TRBV19 and TRBJ1-6; no clear D gene. The specimen was blood. The CDR3 here is CASSAGPSIESPLHF. As DNA, the CDR3 is TGTGCCAGTAGTGCTGGACCGTCGATTGAGTCACCCCTCCACTTT.